Listed here are 6 T cell receptor beta chains from one sample, sequenced in a study of blood T cell repertoires in COVID-19. The protocol was immunoSEQ multiplex PCR, while the TCRdb copy is restricted to in-frame clones and leaves out a portion. Seen here are roughly 230,000 clones, roughly 86% observed once, and the top ten hold less than 4%. Sequencing input: PBMCs or T cells enriched from blood (not recorded which). The receptors were gathered from a woman younger than 45 with acute COVID-19.

The chain has TRBV3-1 (or the pseudogene TRBV3-2) and TRBJ2-1; the D is unclear. Trimming cost V 3 bases and J 6 bases, with 12 bases left between them. The germline V gene encodes CDR1 LGHDT and CDR2 YNNKEL (reference sequence). The CDR3 length is 14 residues. In DNA, the CDR3 is TGTGCCAGCAGCCATGGTCGGGTAAGCAATGAGCAGTTCTTC. Translated, it gives CASSHGRVSNEQFF.

As concerns this clone: At one boundary the junction diverges from the germline segment, which might be a read error. This chain's CDR3 is CACRRGGYTEAFF. In DNA, the CDR3 is TGTGCCTGCAGAAGAGGGGGCTACACTGAAGCTTTCTTT. This chain uses TRBV6-5 with TRBJ1-1, with 7 bases identical to TRBD1. CDR1 is MNHEY and CDR2 is SVGAGI in the germline V gene. The CDR3 has 13 residues.

The rearrangement joins TRBV7-9 to TRBJ1-5; the D gene is possibly TRBD1 (5 bases). The CDR3 runs 15 residues. Germline-derived CDR1 and CDR2 are SEHNR and FQNEAQ (reference sequence). V was cut by 0 bases and J by 4 bases, with 10 bases left in between. CDR3 sequence: CASSLAGGVNQPQHF. The DNA of the CDR3 is TGTGCCAGCAGCTTAGCGGGGGGGGTTAATCAGCCCCAGCATTTT.

The V gene is TRBV25-1, the J gene TRBJ1-2; 9 bases align to TRBD1. The germline gives CDR1 MGHDK, CDR2 SYGVNS. The J segment lost 6 bases and the V segment lost 2 bases, leaving 10 bases of the junction unmatched. This CDR3 is 16 amino acids long. The chain's CDR3 is CASSEIGTGFDDGYTF. For the CDR3, the DNA is TGTGCCAGCAGTGAAATTGGGACAGGGTTTGACGATGGCTACACCTTC.

The chain employs TRBV30 and TRBJ1-5; no reliable D call. Germline loops: CDR1 GTSNPN, CDR2 SVGIG (reference sequence). Trimming left V 3 bases short and J 4 bases short, with 7 bases between. This CDR3 has 12 amino acids. The CDR3 nucleotides read TGTGCCTGGAGCGGTCGTAATCAGCCCCAGCATTTT. Its protein product is CAWSGRNQPQHF.

V is TRBV30 and J is TRBJ1-2; 7 positions match TRBD1. Unmatched junction bases numbered 11, after V lost 1 base and J lost 9 bases. CDR1 is GTSNPN, CDR2 SVGIG, per germline (reference sequence). The CDR3 is 14 residues long. CDR3 residues: CAWSANRDSLSYTF. In DNA form, the CDR3 reads TGTGCCTGGAGTGCTAACCGGGACAGCTTAAGCTACACCTTC.